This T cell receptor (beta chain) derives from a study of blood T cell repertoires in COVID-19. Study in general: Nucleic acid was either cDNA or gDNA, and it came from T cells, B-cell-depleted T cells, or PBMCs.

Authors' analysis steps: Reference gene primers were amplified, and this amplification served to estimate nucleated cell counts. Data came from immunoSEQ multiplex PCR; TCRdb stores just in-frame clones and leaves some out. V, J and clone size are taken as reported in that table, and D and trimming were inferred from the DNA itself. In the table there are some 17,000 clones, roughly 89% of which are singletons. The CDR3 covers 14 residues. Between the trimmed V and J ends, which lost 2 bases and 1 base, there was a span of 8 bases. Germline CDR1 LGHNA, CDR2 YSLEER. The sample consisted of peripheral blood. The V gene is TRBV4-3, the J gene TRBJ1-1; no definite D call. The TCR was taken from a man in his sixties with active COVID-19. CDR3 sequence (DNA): TGCGCCAGCAGCCAACAGTATTGGAACACTGAAGCTTTCTTT. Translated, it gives CASSQQYWNTEAFF.